This TCR beta chain was observed in a study of early T cells in non-severe SARS-CoV-2 infection. For the study at large: The input, bulk RNA from unsorted whole blood, was sequenced, and chains were unpaired.

The CDR3 is 12 amino acids. With 4 bases removed from V and 1 base from J, the gap between germline ends came to 1 base. Germline-derived CDR1 and CDR2 are PRHDT and FYEKMQ (reference sequence). This clonotype showed up just a few times. As part of library construction, unique molecular identifiers were attached to individual cDNA molecules. TCRdb re-called the 5' RACE reads with MiXCR, one entry per CDR3 protein. The data contain some 80,000 distinct CDR3 sequences, roughly 12% of them singletons. Sequences were derived from whole blood, sampled at baseline. The J gene is TRBJ2-2, the V gene TRBV13; D is unclear. The sequence was obtained from an adult who was a healthcare worker with PCR-confirmed SARS-CoV-2 infection or an uninfected control (not recorded which). The donor label of this sample is uncertain. CDR3 DNA sequence: TGTGCCAGCAGCTGGAACACCGGGGAGCTGTTTTTT. Amino acids: CASSWNTGELFF.